A single sample gave rise to the 27 T cell receptor beta chains below, sequenced in a study of CD8+ T cells in alopecia areata (dated by TCRdb to between 2017 and 2018). Libraries were prepared through the immunoSEQ multiplex PCR assay. RNA was extracted from all samples and reverse transcribed into cDNA as template for TCR sequencing. This is the immuneACCESS table as TCRdb keeps it, with only in-frame sequences that have V and J called. A part of the clones is gone; compared with another copy, unresolved V genes explain less than half, and the rest is unexplained. The sample yields around 160,000 clones; roughly 50% were counted once. Of the sample, approximately 6.6% is held by the ten largest clones. Input material: CD4+ T cells sorted from blood. The receptor source for this set is a human donor with alopecia areata.

V is TRBV28 and J is TRBJ2-7; no clear D. The CDR3 consists of 13 residues. The V and J ends lost 0 bases and 3 bases respectively, with 6 bases between them. Germline loops: CDR1 MDHEN, CDR2 SYDVKM. CDR3 DNA: TGTGCCAGCAGTTTATGGAGCCGCTACGAGCAGTACTTC. Protein product: CASSLWSRYEQYF.

The rearrangement links TRBV5-1 to TRBJ2-5; D is ambiguous. The CDR3 has 13 residues. Germline lookup yields CDR1 SGHRS and CDR2 YFSETQ. Between the trimmed V and J ends, which lost 4 bases and 2 bases, there was a span of 9 bases. The DNA for the CDR3 is TGCGCCAGCAGCCCAATCCGGCAAGAGACCCAGTACTTC. It encodes CASSPIRQETQYF.

This clone appeared once. The chain has TRBV4-2 and TRBJ2-2, with 9 bases aligning to TRBD2. J was trimmed by 5 bases and V by 4 bases; bases with no gene match: 8. The CDR3 totals 16 residues. The V gene's germline CDR1 is LGHNA and CDR2 YNFKEQ. The CDR3 region is CASSLAGEVETGELFF. CDR3 bases: TGTGCCAGCAGCCTAGCGGGAGAAGTAGAGACCGGGGAGCTGTTTTTT.

This clone showed up just a few times. The CDR3 is CASSPGGNQPQHF. The CDR3 DNA reads TGTGCCAGCTCACCCGGGGGGAATCAGCCCCAGCATTTT. V is TRBV18 and J is TRBJ1-5; tentative D call: TRBD1 (5 bases). V was trimmed by 3 bases and J by 4 bases, leaving 7 bases between them. CDR1 is KGHSH, CDR2 LQKENI, per germline. The CDR3 contains 13 residues.

This chain joins TRBV29-1 and TRBJ2-1; 9 positions match TRBD2. Germline CDR1 reads SQVTM; CDR2 reads ANQGSEA. This CDR3 has 18 amino acids. With 7 bases clipped from V and 0 bases from J, the junction kept 16 bases outside the gene matches. The CDR3 loop is CSAIRGLARSSSYNEQFF. CDR3 DNA: TGCAGCGCCATCAGGGGACTAGCACGTTCAAGCTCCTACAATGAGCAGTTCTTC.

This chain connects TRBV27 to TRBJ2-5; weak D call: TRBD2 (6 bases). Between the trimmed V and J ends, which lost 10 bases and 7 bases, there was a span of 19 bases. Looked up from germline, CDR1 is MNHEY and CDR2 is SMNVEV (reference sequence). CDR3 length: 13 amino acids. The chain's CDR3 is CATSLGGGGTQYF. CDR3 DNA: TGTGCCACCTCACTCGGGGGTGGGGGGACCCAGTACTTC.

The chain is built from TRBV5-6 and TRBJ2-5; D is undetermined. Germline assignment: CDR1 SGHDT and CDR2 YYEEEE. This CDR3 contains 11 residues. V lost 1 base and J lost 6, with 4 bases in between. CDR3 sequence (DNA): TGTGCCAGCAGCTTGACAAAGACCCAGTACTTC. This gives the protein CASSLTKTQYF.

This chain joins TRBV27 and TRBJ2-3; D not resolved. Trimming cost V 2 bases and J 2 bases, with 8 bases left between them. The length of the CDR3 is 14 residues. In germline, CDR1 is MNHEY, CDR2 SMNVEV (reference sequence). The CDR3 DNA reads as TGTGCCAGCAGTTTAAGTAGTTACACAGATACGCAGTATTTT. The encoded protein is CASSLSSYTDTQYF.

The genes are TRBV7-3 and TRBJ2-2; D is uncertain. This CDR3 is 15 amino acids long. Germline values: CDR1 SGHTA, CDR2 FQGTGA. The V and J ends lost 5 bases and 0 bases respectively, with 10 bases between them. CDR3 sequence (DNA): TGTGCCAGCAGCGAACACGCGTCGAACACCGGGGAGCTGTTTTTT. It encodes CASSEHASNTGELFF.

The genes are TRBV5-1 and TRBJ2-7; D is tentatively TRBD1 or TRBD2 (5 bases each). The germline gives CDR1 SGHRS, CDR2 YFSETQ. The CDR3 extends over 12 amino acids. Trimming removed 7 bases from V and 0 bases from J, with 8 bases in between. The CDR3 spells CASGGSSYEQYF. The DNA for the CDR3 is TGCGCCAGCGGGGGAAGCTCCTACGAGCAGTACTTC.

Turning to this clone: Sequence at one end of the junction differs from germline and may be a read error. The J gene is TRBJ2-7, the V gene TRBV2; a possible D gene is TRBD2 (6 bases). The CDR3 extends over 11 amino acids. Germline-derived CDR1 and CDR2 are SNHLY and FYNNEI. The CDR3 DNA sequence: TGTGCCAGCAGTGCCCCCGGAGGGGTGAACTTC. Its translation: CASSAPGGVNF. The complete variable domain, with remaining parts taken from reference TRBV2 and TRBJ2-7, reads EPEVTQTPSHQVTQMGQEVILRCVPISNHLYFYWYRQILGQKVEFLVSFYNNEISEKSEIFDDQFSVERPDGSNFTLKIRSTKLEDSAMYFCASSAPGGVNFGPGTRLTVT.

The chain employs TRBV29-1 and TRBJ2-5; weak D call: TRBD1 (5 bases). The length of the CDR3 is 14 residues. Germline CDR1 is SQVTM and CDR2 is ANQGSEA. The V and J ends lost 0 bases and 5 bases respectively, with 13 bases between them. CDR3 nucleotide sequence: TGCAGCGTTGAAGAAACTGTGGACAACGAGACCCAGTACTTC. Protein sequence: CSVEETVDNETQYF.

The genes are TRBV14 and TRBJ1-2, with D maybe TRBD1 (5 bases). The CDR3 has 15 amino acids. Germline assignment: CDR1 SGHDN and CDR2 FVKESK. V was trimmed by 4 bases and J by 4 bases, leaving 16 bases between them. CDR3 residues: CASSRQTDSRYGYTF. DNA for the CDR3: TGTGCCAGCAGCCGGCAGACAGATTCCCGCTATGGCTACACCTTC.

This chain links TRBV7-2 with TRBJ2-5; 7 bases agree with TRBD2. After removal of 5 bases from V and 7 bases from J, the junction contained 19 bases not matched to a gene. Per germline, CDR1 SGHTA and CDR2 FQGNSA. This CDR3 has 17 residues. This chain's CDR3 is CASSPELSSGYRWTQYF. CDR3 nucleotides: TGTGCCAGCAGCCCTGAGCTGTCTAGCGGCTACAGGTGGACCCAGTACTTC.

The chain is built from TRBV11-2 and TRBJ2-7, with a weak D call TRBD2 (6 bases). The CDR3 loop spans 14 amino acids. Looked up from germline, CDR1 is SGHAT and CDR2 is FQNNGV. Trimming took 10 bases from V and 1 from J, leaving 17 bases between them. The CDR3 reads CATRFPGRSYEQYF. In DNA, the CDR3 is TGTGCCACCCGCTTTCCGGGGAGGTCCTACGAGCAGTACTTC.

This chain connects TRBV29-1 to TRBJ2-7; TRBD2 matches 8 bases. V was pared by 7 bases and J by 2 bases, with 4 bases of the junction left unmatched. Looked up from germline, CDR1 is SQVTM and CDR2 is ANQGSEA. This CDR3 has 12 amino acids. The CDR3 bases are TGCAGCGCTCGGGGGGGCGCCTACGAGCAGTACTTC. Its protein is CSARGGAYEQYF.

The CDR3 protein is CASSYGSGYTF. For the CDR3, the DNA is TGTGCCAGCAGTTACGGTTCGGGCTACACCTTC. V gene TRBV6-5 combines with J gene TRBJ1-2; D uncertain. The germline V and J ends were trimmed by 2 bases and 8 bases, with 6 bases remaining between them. Germline V gene data show CDR1 as MNHEY and CDR2 as SVGAGI. The CDR3 has 11 amino acids.

The gene calls are TRBV5-1 and TRBJ1-1; a possible D gene is TRBD1 (5 bases). V was shortened by 2 bases and J by 1 base, with 9 bases between the two germline ends. CDR1 SGHRS and CDR2 YFSETQ come from the germline V gene. This CDR3 has 14 residues. CDR3 sequence: CASSLPTGNTEAFF. The CDR3 DNA sequence: TGCGCCAGCAGCTTACCCACAGGGAACACTGAAGCTTTCTTT.

The rearrangement links TRBV5-6 to TRBJ2-1; perhaps TRBD2 as D (5 bases). V dropped 4 bases and J dropped 8 bases, with 10 bases sitting between them. The V gene's germline CDR1 is SGHDT and CDR2 YYEEEE. This CDR3 region has 12 residues. CDR3 amino acids: CASSLIGDEQFF. In nucleotides, the CDR3 is TGTGCCAGCAGCCTTATCGGGGATGAGCAGTTCTTC.

V and J are TRBV15 and TRBJ2-3; D is undetermined. This CDR3 has 13 residues. V gave up 0 bases and J gave up 4 bases, with 5 bases separating them. Germline V gene data show CDR1 as LNHNV and CDR2 as YYDKDF (reference sequence). CDR3 nucleotides: TGTGCCACCAGCAGAGATCGGGCAGATACGCAGTATTTT. Translated, it gives CATSRDRADTQYF.

The chain has TRBV5-1 and TRBJ2-7; TRBD2 might be the D (7 bases). The CDR3 is 15 residues long. The ends were cut back, 0 bases at V and 3 bases at J, with 13 bases in the middle. The V gene's germline CDR1 is SGHRS and CDR2 YFSETQ. This chain's CDR3 is CASSLEGGGIYEQYF. CDR3 bases: TGCGCCAGCAGCTTGGAGGGAGGGGGAATCTACGAGCAGTACTTC.

The chain couples TRBV18 to TRBJ2-5; the D is unclear. The CDR3 contains 13 residues. The V gene's germline CDR1 is KGHSH and CDR2 LQKENI. V lost 5 bases and J lost 3, with 10 bases in between. This CDR3 reads CASSFRVEETQYF. In DNA form, the CDR3 reads TGTGCCAGCTCATTCCGGGTGGAAGAGACCCAGTACTTC.

As DNA, the CDR3 is TGCGCCAGCAGCCAAGAAGGGCTAGAGGAGCAGTTCTTC. Its translation: CASSQEGLEEQFF. The rearrangement links TRBV4-1 to TRBJ2-1, with D unclear. With 0 bases removed from V and 10 bases from J, the gap between germline ends came to 10 bases. The CDR3 spans 13 residues. Germline-derived CDR1 and CDR2 are MGHRA and YSYEKL.

This chain links TRBV5-4 with TRBJ2-3; D might be TRBD1 (5 bases). Trimming took 6 bases from V and 0 from J, leaving 5 bases between them. Per the germline V gene, CDR1 is SGHNT and CDR2 is YYREEE (reference sequence). The CDR3 sequence is 12 residues long. CDR3 nucleotides: TGTGCCAGCACAGGGAGCACAGATACGCAGTATTTT. Its protein is CASTGSTDTQYF.

This clone was seen a few times. V gene TRBV29-1 combines with J gene TRBJ2-4; 10 bases align to TRBD1. This CDR3 region has 14 residues. With 6 bases clipped from V and 2 bases from J, the junction kept 4 bases outside the gene matches. Germline V gene lookup returns CDR1 SQVTM and CDR2 ANQGSEA. This CDR3 is CSVRDRGSKNIQYF. DNA for the CDR3: TGCAGCGTCCGGGACAGGGGTTCCAAAAACATTCAGTACTTC.

This clone came up a few times. The chain has TRBV6-5 and TRBJ1-1, with D unclear. The V gene's germline CDR1 is MNHEY and CDR2 SVGAGI. This CDR3 has 13 amino acids. Trimming took 7 bases from V and 1 from J, leaving 10 bases between them. This chain's CDR3 is CASIDRSNTEAFF. The CDR3 DNA reads as TGTGCCAGCATAGATCGCTCGAACACTGAAGCTTTCTTT.

V is TRBV28 and J is TRBJ1-1, with a weak D call TRBD1 (6 bases). Trimming cost V 3 bases and J 4 bases, with 21 bases left between them. Germline CDR1 and CDR2: MDHEN and SYDVKM. This CDR3 has 17 amino acids. In DNA, the CDR3 is TGTGCCAGCAGTTTTGCCGAGGGGGGCCTCTTCGGCACTGAAGCTTTCTTT. Amino acids: CASSFAEGGLFGTEAFF.